The clone carrying this T cell receptor beta chain was detected only a few times. Time point of the sample: patch test 2, 6 weeks after DPC sensitization. Regarding treatment: therapeutic diphenylcyclopropenone sensitization with weekly scalp DPC. This sample stems from a study of human T cells and chemical hapten exposure. V dropped 1 base and J dropped 5 bases, with 8 bases sitting between them. This CDR3 spans 13 amino acids. Germline CDR1 is LGHNA and CDR2 is YSLEER. Using its own MiXCR run on the RACE reads, TCRdb lists one record per CDR3 protein. There are 120,000 to 150,000 distinct CDR3 sequences in the sample; 12% occur only once, and 1.3% to 1.5% lies in the top ten.

The TCR originated in a woman aged 50 to 60 with alopecia areata. Some clones in this sample may be carry-over from other donors' samples. The material was whole blood, obtained in connection with sensitization to the hapten diphenylcyclopropenone (DPC). V is TRBV4-3 and J is TRBJ1-2, with D hard to call. CDR3 DNA sequence: TGCGCCAGCAGCCAAGCAACGGCTTATGGCTACACCTTC. It translates to CASSQATAYGYTF.